Each of the 4 T cell receptor beta chains below was sequenced from the same sample in a study of blood T cell repertoires in COVID-19. Repertoires were generated with immunoSEQ multiplex PCR, while TCRdb's copy carries only in-frame clones and drops some. The sample has about 220,000 clones; 70% to 90% are singletons. The sample consisted of peripheral blood. Every receptor here comes from a woman in her 70s with COVID-19, enrolled during active disease.

This chain joins TRBV18 and TRBJ1-3; TRBD1 agrees at 9 bases. This CDR3 region has 16 residues. Germline V gene data show CDR1 as KGHSH and CDR2 as LQKENI. V was clipped by 1 base and J by 6 bases; unmatched bases: 7. CDR3 coding DNA: TGTGCCAGCTCACCACTGGACAGGGGTATCGAAAACACCATATATTTT. Its protein product is CASSPLDRGIENTIYF.

This chain uses TRBV2 with TRBJ1-2; D is unclear. Trimming removed 9 bases from V and 3 bases from J, with 8 bases in between. From germline, CDR1 is SNHLY and CDR2 FYNNEI. The CDR3 spans 11 residues. The CDR3 DNA reads TGTGCCAGATCAGCGGACTATGGCTACACCTTC. Residues: CARSADYGYTF.

The V gene is TRBV3-1 (or the pseudogene TRBV3-2), the J gene TRBJ2-7, with 7 bases aligning to TRBD1. Germline-derived CDR1 and CDR2 are LGHDT and YNNKEL (reference sequence). J gave up 2 bases and V 5 bases, and 3 bases lay outside the gene matches. CDR3 length equals 13 residues. CDR3 in amino acids: CASSWDRPYEQYF. Here the CDR3 DNA reads TGTGCCAGCAGCTGGGACAGACCCTACGAGCAGTACTTC.

The chain uses TRBV18 and TRBJ2-5, with D possibly matching TRBD1 (5 bases). Trimming stripped 6 bases from V and 5 bases from J, with 16 bases between. There are 14 residues in the CDR3. Per germline, CDR1 KGHSH and CDR2 LQKENI. The CDR3 here is CASSHKGRTETQYF. Here the CDR3 DNA reads TGTGCCAGCTCTCATAAGGGGCGAACGGAGACCCAGTACTTC.